The source of this T cell receptor (beta chain) is a study of shared clonotypes between healthy human individuals. Study-wide findings and caveats: Shared across a few donors were around 5% of the naive CD4 clonotypes. Compared with memory subsets, naive subsets generally had larger estimated richness.

Generated by immunoSEQ multiplex PCR, the TCRdb table keeps only in-frame clones and is missing some. The table shows approximately 320,000 clones, with approximately 74% occurring only once. Between the trimmed V and J ends, which lost 3 bases and 0 bases, there was a span of 12 bases. This CDR3 has 16 residues. Germline CDR1 and CDR2: LNHNV and YYDKDF (reference sequence). Turning to this clone: Antigen: not known. This specimen includes other DNA sequences encoding the same CDR3.

The healthy adult donors were HIV-negative and reported no recent acute infections or vaccinations. Each sample came from a Caucasian adult donor living in Nashville, Tennessee. The material sequenced was memory CD4+ T cells sorted from blood. Subset defined: CD45RA-negative fraction. The genes are TRBV15 and TRBJ1-5; possible D gene TRBD1, 5 bases. This receptor was identified in a man aged 25 to 45 in good health. Written as DNA, the CDR3 is TGTGCCACCAGCAGGGCGATAGGGGTTAGCAATCAGCCCCAGCATTTT. Protein sequence: CATSRAIGVSNQPQHF.